This is a list of T cell receptor beta chains from one sample in a study of T-cell memory formation after mild COVID-19. From the 5' RACE reads, TCRdb called clonotypes with MiXCR, one entry per CDR3 protein. The sample carries about 560,000 distinct CDR3 sequences, about 20% recorded once. What was sequenced was PBMCs or a T cell subset sorted from them (not recorded which). These receptor sequences come from an adult woman who had mild COVID-19 (a few samples of this study predate the infection). Cell type and time point are not known. Each CDR3 is given with its conserved first and last residue. A D gene is named only where the DNA matches it firmly. Size is stated for part of the rows, as once, few or many counts, or as a class when the clone is expanded.

few,.,TRBJ2-7,TRBV4-1,CASSQEAAGVSYEQYF,TGCGCCAGCAGCCAAGAGGCGGCAGGGGTTTCCTACGAGCAGTACTTC
few,TRBD1,TRBJ1-2,TRBV5-1,CASSQTGGRGYTF,TGCGCCAGCAGCCAGACAGGGGGTCGCGGCTACACCTTC
few,.,TRBJ1-5,TRBV20-1,CSARQGPPNQPQHF,TGCAGTGCTAGACAGGGGCCCCCTAATCAGCCCCAGCATTTT
many,.,TRBJ2-1,TRBV7-2,CASRLDMNEQFF,TGTGCCAGCAGGTTAGATATGAATGAGCAGTTCTTC
.,.,TRBJ2-2,TRBV5-4,CASSTQDSGELFF,TGTGCCAGCAGCACACAGGACAGCGGGGAGCTGTTTTTT
.,TRBD1,TRBJ2-5,TRBV29-1,CSVKTGTGVETQYF,TGCAGCGTGAAGACCGGGACAGGGGTCGAGACCCAGTACTTC
.,.,TRBJ2-7,TRBV6-2/TRBV6-3,CASRWAMSYEQYF,TGTGCCAGCAGATGGGCTATGTCCTACGAGCAGTACTTC
few,TRBD1,TRBJ1-2,TRBV28,CASIEGGIYGYTF,TGTGCCAGCATCGAAGGGGGCATCTATGGCTACACCTTC
few,.,TRBJ2-3,TRBV7-9,CASIRQGTGTDTQYF,TGTGCCAGCATAAGGCAGGGAACGGGCACAGATACGCAGTATTTT
few,.,TRBJ2-3,TRBV7-9,CASSPSFRGGSTDTQYF,TGTGCCAGCAGCCCGTCCTTCAGGGGGGGTTCGACAGATACGCAGTATTTT
many,.,TRBJ1-1,TRBV7-9,CASTPPRRERVNTEAFF,TGTGCCAGCACTCCACCCCGCAGGGAAAGGGTGAACACTGAAGCTTTCTTT
.,.,TRBJ1-5,TRBV20-1,CSALEGGPGLFNQPQHF,TGCAGTGCCTTAGAGGGGGGACCAGGGTTATTCAATCAGCCCCAGCATTTT
.,TRBD1,TRBJ1-1,TRBV7-9,CASSADRVGYTEAFF,TGTGCCAGCAGCGCCGACAGGGTGGGATACACTGAAGCTTTCTTT
.,.,TRBJ2-5,TRBV18,CASSPSTRSRETQYF,TGTGCCAGCTCACCCTCGACACGGTCGAGAGAGACCCAGTACTTC
few,.,TRBJ1-1,TRBV29-1,CSVRLGNTEAFF,TGCAGCGTTAGACTTGGGAACACTGAAGCTTTCTTT
many,.,TRBJ2-7,TRBV3-1,CASSQVSYEQYF,TGTGCCAGCAGCCAAGTCTCCTACGAGCAGTACTTC
few,TRBD1,TRBJ2-5,TRBV7-8,CASSLRDRMETQYF,TGTGCCAGCAGCTTACGGGACAGGATGGAGACCCAGTACTTC
.,TRBD2,TRBJ2-5,TRBV29-1,CSVARYAGGGREETQYF,TGCAGCGTTGCGAGATACGCCGGAGGCGGGAGGGAAGAGACCCAGTACTTC
few,TRBD1,TRBJ2-5,TRBV19,CASSLTGGAGETQYF,TGTGCCAGTAGCCTCACAGGGGGCGCGGGAGAGACCCAGTACTTC
many,TRBD2,TRBJ2-5,TRBV20-1,CSASLAGFQETQYF,TGCAGTGCTAGTCTAGCGGGGTTCCAAGAGACCCAGTACTTC
many,.,TRBJ1-1,TRBV12-3/TRBV12-4,CASSLRTEAFF,TGTGCCAGCAGTTTGCGGACTGAAGCTTTCTTT
few,.,TRBJ2-7,TRBV19,CASSIEAGLQYEQYF,TGTGCCAGTAGTATAGAGGCGGGACTTCAATACGAGCAGTACTTC
few,.,TRBJ2-7,TRBV28,CASSLMNEQYF,TGTGCCAGCAGTTTGATGAACGAGCAGTACTTC
.,TRBD1,TRBJ1-1,TRBV3-1,CASSQHGQGQGVEAFF,TGTGCCAGCAGCCAACACGGGCAGGGACAGGGGGTTGAAGCTTTCTTT
few,.,TRBJ2-7,TRBV20-1,CSAEKRAPSYEQYF,TGCAGTGCAGAAAAGCGGGCCCCCTCCTACGAGCAGTACTTC
.,.,TRBJ1-1,TRBV4-1,CASSQLDGVNTEAFF,TGCGCCAGCAGCCAGCTGGACGGGGTGAACACTGAAGCTTTCTTT
.,.,TRBJ2-1,TRBV7-2,CASSLVRVTRGDNEQFF,TGTGCCAGCAGCTTAGTACGGGTGACTAGGGGGGACAATGAGCAGTTCTTC
.,TRBD1,TRBJ2-7,TRBV29-1,CSVEAAGQGVSYEQYF,TGCAGCGTTGAAGCCGCGGGACAGGGGGTAAGCTACGAGCAGTACTTC
.,.,TRBJ2-1,TRBV4-2,CASSQEGRAYNEQFF,TGTGCCAGCAGCCAAGAGGGAAGGGCATACAATGAGCAGTTCTTC
few,TRBD2,TRBJ2-1,TRBV7-9,CASSRRGASGRAESYNEQFF,TGTGCCAGCAGCCGGAGGGGGGCTAGCGGGAGGGCCGAGTCCTACAATGAGCAGTTCTTC
few,.,TRBJ1-1,TRBV12-3/TRBV12-4,CASSLAGATEAFF,TGTGCCAGCAGTTTAGCGGGAGCCACTGAAGCTTTCTTT
many,TRBD2,TRBJ2-3,TRBV12-3/TRBV12-4,CASSPGLANTDTQYF,TGTGCCAGCAGTCCGGGACTAGCGAACACAGATACGCAGTATTTT
.,TRBD1,TRBJ1-1,TRBV30,CAWSAGTDTEAFF,TGTGCCTGGAGTGCCGGGACAGACACTGAAGCTTTCTTT
.,.,TRBJ2-1,TRBV24-1,CATSDLGKEQFF,TGTGCCACCAGTGATTTGGGGAAGGAGCAGTTCTTC
.,.,TRBJ2-7,TRBV7-9,CASSPVVGYEQYF,TGTGCCAGCAGCCCGGTTGTTGGCTACGAGCAGTACTTC
.,.,TRBJ1-1,TRBV5-4,CASTRRGGGTEAFF,TGTGCCAGCACTCGTAGGGGAGGGGGCACTGAAGCTTTCTTT
few,.,TRBJ2-1,TRBV29-1,CSVGRASTVGIYNEQFF,TGCAGCGTTGGACGAGCTAGCACTGTGGGCATCTACAATGAGCAGTTCTTC
few,.,TRBJ2-3,TRBV2,CASCLLANTDTQYF,TGTGCCAGCTGTCTCTTGGCTAACACAGATACGCAGTATTTT
few,.,TRBJ2-1,TRBV4-3,CASSDQVGGSSYNEQFF,TGCGCCAGCAGCGACCAAGTGGGCGGAAGCTCCTACAATGAGCAGTTCTTC
few,TRBD1,TRBJ1-2,TRBV30,CAWNRDRLGYTF,TGTGCCTGGAACCGGGACAGGCTTGGCTACACCTTC
.,.,TRBJ1-2,TRBV7-9,CASSLSHRGSSYGYTF,TGTGCCAGCAGCTTATCCCACCGTGGGAGTAGCTATGGCTACACCTTC
few,TRBD2,TRBJ2-2,TRBV19,CASTRSREGANTGELFF,TGTGCCAGTACGCGATCCCGGGAGGGGGCGAACACCGGGGAGCTGTTTTTT